A selection of T cell receptor beta chains follows, all from one sample in a study of T cells after yellow fever vaccination. One entry per CDR3 protein results from TCRdb running MiXCR on the 5' RACE reads. Of 300,000 or so distinct CDR3 sequences in the sample, roughly 4.3% are singletons; the top ten hold 24%. Sample: PBMCs, taken 5 days after the yellow fever booster vaccination. These receptors were collected from a young man who received the YFV17D yellow fever vaccine. Each CDR3 is given with its conserved first and last residue.

len,v_gene,j_gene,CDR3aa
15,TRBV11-1,TRBJ2-3,CASSLRQGRRDTQYF
15,TRBV4-3,TRBJ2-1,CASSQDRFSYNEQFF
14,TRBV9,TRBJ1-1,CASSVLGDSQGAFF
13,TRBV6-1,TRBJ2-7,CASIEGLNYEQYF
14,TRBV4-1,TRBJ1-2,CASSQEIGWAGYTF
13,TRBV12-3/TRBV12-4,TRBJ2-3,CASSRQTTDTQYF
15,TRBV27,TRBJ2-5,CASSLLAGGRETQYF
14,TRBV20-1,TRBJ1-5,CSARNRDTHQPQHF
15,TRBV5-1,TRBJ2-5,CASSLLGQEQETQYF
17,TRBV4-3,TRBJ2-5,CASSQVQVAGVIETQYF
15,TRBV11-2,TRBJ2-5,CASSLNRGHQETQYF
14,TRBV3-1,TRBJ2-1,CASSLTASGDEKFF